This T cell receptor beta chain was obtained from a study of CD8+CD57+ T cells in acquired aplastic anemia (dated by TCRdb to 2017 to 2018). With regard to the full study: DNA extracted from sorted CD4+ and CD8+ cells had a mean of around 3 ug, with a range of roughly 0.2 to 27.4 ug. CD8+CD57+ expansion was defined as a frequency above the mean frequency observed in healthy subjects.

This clonotype appeared once. Its target antigen remains unknown. Per-base qualities were not stored, and no clone one base away is much larger. On its own, one read is weak support. The full study reports these points: No significant difference in CD8+ Simpson's diversity was found between patients and healthy controls (P=0.060). Fewer than 35 CD8+ CDR3 sequences were found to be shared between patients and controls, but these sequences appeared to be highly expressed in patients and within the immunodominant clones of the patients.

TCR beta VDJ combination and CDR3 sequence profiling used genomic DNA as the template. An Illumina HiSeq 2000 was used for TCR repertoire sequencing. Concerning the study's data processing: TRBV/TRBJ rearrangement plots, CDR3 size and DJ length profiles, and Simpson's diversity index were used to evaluate the repertoires. The most abundant DNA sequence in the deep sequencing data was defined as the immunodominant clone. CDR3 amino acid sequences were screened for sharing across subjects and were compared with published repertoires and the VDJdb database. TCRdb reprocessed the public reads (quality trimming at Q25 with fastp, clone calling with MiXCR) and kept in-frame beta chains. Rows are combined by CDR3 protein, so each entry shows the most common genes and DNA. TCRdb's processing, not the authors' own work, is the source of the V and J calls. The sample yields roughly 100,000 distinct CDR3 sequences; 55% to 75% were counted once. The ten largest clones add up to 50% to 70% of the sample.

Expansion of CD8+CD57+ cells had been shown by flow cytometry in the patients chosen for sequencing. Every patient had severe acquired aplastic anemia, diagnosed using the International Study of Aplastic Anemia and Agranulocytosis and Camitta criteria. At the time blood was sampled, none of the patients had received any therapy. TCR repertoires of sorted CD4+ and CD8+ blood T cells from severe aplastic anemia patients and healthy subjects were deep-sequenced in the study. Patients were enrolled in the USA under clinicaltrials.gov protocols 00001620, 01623167, 00001397, 00071045, 00081523 and 00961064. Ficoll-Paque density gradient centrifugation was used to isolate peripheral blood mononuclear cells. Before DNA extraction, CD4+ and CD8+ T cells were sorted with FACS or magnetic beads. This clonotype originated in a human donor with aplastic anemia. The source material was sorted CD4+, CD8+, or CD8+CD57+ T cells (not recorded which) from PBMCs.

The DNA sequence is TGTGCCAGCAGTCCCCTTGGGAATGAGCAGTTCTTC. Its protein product is CASSPLGNEQFF. Recombination joined TRBV12-3 or TRBV12-4 with TRBJ2-1; no D gene can be assigned with confidence. The CDR3 covers 12 residues, taking in both the cysteine and the phenylalanine. CDR3 DNA is the only sequence kept; it has 36 bases, read in frame from the first base. The trim is 5 bases for V and 7 bases for J, with a gap of 9 bases between the germline ends.